This T cell receptor (beta chain) was found in a study of CD8+ T cells in alopecia areata (dated by TCRdb to the late 2010s). At the level of the whole study: The treated patients, all with moderate-to-severe alopecia areata, were enrolled in an open-label pilot trial of oral tofacitinib given at 5 to 10 mg twice daily. TCRbeta CDR3 regions were amplified by immunoSEQ multiplex PCR using 35 Vbeta forward and 13 Jbeta reverse primers. High-throughput TCRbeta sequencing was used to examine T cell clonal expansion in alopecia areata in both the C3H/HeJ mouse model and human patients. RNA was obtained with the PAXgene miRNA kit for fixed scalp, the miRNeasy kit for PBMCs, and the RNeasy kit for mouse skin. Biopsies were taken from tofacitinib-treated patients at baseline and again at 4 and 24 weeks into treatment, and several of those patients also had a later scalp biopsy. Patients received tofacitinib for 6 to 18 months and were then followed off drug for 6 months to check for delayed response and recurrence. On the human side, TCRbeta sequencing was run on scalp tissue and on sorted CD4+ and CD8+ peripheral blood T cells from healthy controls and from alopecia areata patients with either patchy or totalis/universalis disease. For the treated patients, the SALT score, which quantifies what percentage of scalp surface area is affected, served as the measure of disease severity. Scalp clonality was compared among normal scalp (n=4), patchy alopecia areata scalp (n=8), and alopecia totalis/universalis scalp (n=8). What the work shows at the level of the full study, not this receptor alone: Shared TCR sequences between patients were less evident than in mice, which may be partly attributable to HLA diversity in the patient population. Tofacitinib significantly decreased scalp clonality and the number of expanded CD8+ clones among the top 100 scalp clones. The treated cohort was small, with a single nonresponder, so links between baseline CD8+ expansion and response need larger studies. Lesional scalp, especially in alopecia totalis/universalis, showed higher clonality and more expanded CD8+ clones than normal scalp, suggesting antigenic drive. During tofacitinib treatment, many expanded lesional clones remained in scalp and blood, and this persistence may partly explain relapse after treatment is stopped. Scalp TCR repertoire analysis is complicated because resident alphabeta T cells in normal human skin are also sequenced, whereas mouse skin is dominated by gammadelta T cells.

Notes on this clone: Its antigen remains unidentified. Base qualities are not recorded, but no much larger clone differs from it by a single base.

Libraries came from the immunoSEQ multiplex PCR assay. To provide template for TCR sequencing, every sample had RNA extracted and reverse transcribed into cDNA. SuperScript III was used to make first-strand cDNA, primed with a 2:1 mix of oligo-dT and random hexamers. A synthetic immune receptor repertoire was used to assess amplification bias, and residual bias was removed computationally. Regarding the original processing steps: After raw reads were preprocessed to remove errors, the CDR3 was defined following IMGT conventions as running from the conserved cysteine to phenylalanine. Clonality was computed as 1 minus the Shannon entropy, with the entropy normalized by log2 of the number of productive unique TCRs. CD4 or CD8 identity of scalp clones was inferred by cross-referencing scalp TCRbeta sequences with sorted blood CD4 and CD8 repertoires. Drawn from immuneACCESS, this table holds only the in-frame rearrangements with V and J called that TCRdb kept. Clones are partly lost; checked studies trace under half to an unresolved V gene and leave the rest unexplained. The D gene and trimming were derived from the DNA, and the V and J assignments and clone size from that table. This sample holds around 270,000 clones; roughly 64% were observed only once. The ten largest clones add up to more than 1.5% of the sample.

This sample's time point label indicates: 24 weeks on oral tofacitinib. According to the study, the label for this sample's treatment or condition signals: oral pan-JAK inhibitor, 5-10 mg twice daily. Lesional scalp punch biopsies and peripheral blood were obtained from alopecia areata patients. PBMCs were separated by density centrifugation and stained for CD3, CD4 and CD8, after which CD4+ and CD8+ T cells were sorted on a FACSAria. Trimming costs V 3 bases and J 4 bases, and their ends lie 13 bases apart. The germline V gene encodes CDR1 SGHRS and CDR2 YFSETQ. The CDR3 goes from the cysteine to the phenylalanine over 14 residues. Just CDR3 DNA is preserved here, 42 bases in frame from base 1.

Specimen: CD4+ T cells sorted from blood, collected at week 24, from a patient treated with tofacitinib. The sequence was collected from a human donor with alopecia areata. The chain was built from TRBV5-1 and TRBJ1-2, with an unclear D gene assignment. The CDR3 corresponds to CASSSTVHRYGYTF. The bases are TGCGCCAGCAGCTCGACGGTCCACCGCTATGGCTACACCTTC. Where the CDR3 stops, the reference TRBV5-1 and TRBJ1-2 genes take over; the full variable domain is KAGVTQTPRYLIKTRGQQVTLSCSPISGHRSVSWYQQTPGQGLQFLFEYFSETQRNKGNFPGRFSGRQFSNSRSEMNVSTLELGDSALYLCASSSTVHRYGYTFGSGTRLTVV.